One and the same sample provided the 2 T cell receptor beta chains below, sequenced in a study of blood T cell repertoires in COVID-19. Measured with immunoSEQ multiplex PCR; TCRdb has only the in-frame clones, and not every one. Of tens of thousands of clones listed, 90% are singletons. Sequenced input: peripheral blood. The receptors come from a man aged 55 to 70 with acute or convalescent COVID-19.

This chain uses TRBV27 with TRBJ1-6; D is perhaps TRBD1 (5 bases). The CDR3 sequence is 14 residues long. V lost 2 bases and J 10 bases, leaving 12 bases between the germline ends. Germline CDR1 MNHEY, CDR2 SMNVEV (reference sequence). CDR3 residues: CASSLVGLGSPLHF. Written as DNA, the CDR3 is TGTGCCAGCAGTTTAGTGGGACTAGGGTCACCCCTCCACTTT.

The CDR3 sequence is CASSQEKGGYSPLHF. In DNA, the CDR3 is TGCGCCAGCAGCCAAGAAAAAGGGGGCTATTCACCCCTCCACTTT. The gene calls are TRBV4-1 and TRBJ1-6; 7 bases fit TRBD1. CDR3 length equals 15 residues. V was pared by 0 bases and J by 8 bases, with 4 bases of the junction left unmatched. Germline V CDR1 and CDR2: MGHRA, YSYEKL.